This T cell receptor (beta chain) was profiled in a study of cytomegalovirus exposure and HLA in healthy donors. As for the study in general: For the approximately 360 genotyped donors, roughly 81% fell within the Caucasian-associated ancestry cluster. Whole-study results and caveats: Versus the approximately 720-donor mean, an Asian-associated ancestry cluster reportedly showed fewer N-insertions in a later analysis. In vitro work confirmed that a few CMV-associated chains recognize CMV antigens. For TCR beta chains, V- and J-gene trimming was later linked to a missense DCLRE1C variant.

Details on this clone: Its antigen is currently unknown.

The CDR3 sequence is 14 residues long. The V gene's germline CDR1 is SGHNT and CDR2 YYREEE (reference sequence). After removal of 4 bases from V and 2 bases from J, the junction contained 5 bases not matched to a gene. 13 Jbeta primers and 60 Vbeta primers were used for the PCR. The protocol was immunoSEQ multiplex PCR, while the TCRdb copy is restricted to in-frame clones and leaves out a portion. Among approximately 120,000 clones listed, about four fifths were seen once. This clonotype was sampled from a man aged 30-40 years in good health and CMV-seronegative. The V gene is TRBV5-4, the J gene TRBJ1-2, with TRBD1 matching over 7 bases. Material: PBMCs. The CDR3 sequence: CASSPGQTNYGYTF. The CDR3 DNA reads as TGTGCCAGCAGCCCGGGACAGACGAACTATGGCTACACCTTC.